This entry features one T cell receptor (beta chain) sequence. Template switching supplied a universal primer site; unique molecular identifiers were carried on the cDNA. TCRdb reanalysed the 5' RACE reads using MiXCR and keeps one entry per CDR3 protein. The sample lists about 810,000 distinct CDR3 sequences; roughly an eighth were seen once. This entry comes from a study of identical twins. Between the trimmed V and J ends, which lost 1 base and 0 bases, there was a span of 18 bases. The CDR3 spans 18 residues. Germline CDR1 DFQATT, CDR2 SNEGSKA (reference sequence). These data were also filed under a second study, of yellow fever vaccine responses in identical twins.

Sequenced input: PBMCs. This receptor was taken from a woman younger than 35 in good health. The genes are TRBV20-1 and TRBJ1-4; tentatively, D is TRBD1 (5 bases). The CDR3: CSARVPPSGRPTNEKLFF. In DNA form, the CDR3 reads TGCAGTGCTAGAGTACCACCCTCGGGGCGGCCAACTAATGAAAAACTGTTTTTT.